These 7 T cell receptor beta chains were all obtained from the same sample, sequenced in a study of T cells in women clearing cervical HPV infection. Clones were sequenced by immunoSEQ multiplex PCR, and TCRdb holds only the in-frame ones, with some missing. The table for this sample gives roughly 48,000 clones. Sequenced input: blood buffy coat. These receptors all come from a woman aged 18 to 75 with a cervical HPV16 infection that either progressed to CIN3+ or cleared (not recorded which).

Remarks on this clone: The sequenced fragment ends 3 residues before the CDR3 boundary, so the rest is inferred from the germline J gene. The chain combines TRBV5-4 with TRBJ1-5; tentative D call: TRBD1 (6 bases). V lost 1 base and J 4 bases, leaving 9 bases between the germline ends. CDR1 SGHNT and CDR2 YYREEE come from the germline V gene (reference sequence). The CDR3 sequence is 14 residues long. The CDR3 reads CASSLQGWNQPQHF. The CDR3 DNA, read in part, is TGTGCCAGCAGCTTGCAGGGGTGGAATCAGCCC.

A word on this clone: The DNA ends 3 residues before the CDR3 does, and the rest of the CDR3 is filled in from the germline J gene. V usage is TRBV5-1 and J usage is TRBJ1-1; a weak D match, TRBD1 (5 bases). The CDR3 is 13 residues long. Germline values: CDR1 SGHRS, CDR2 YFSETQ. V was pared by 5 bases and J by 3 bases, with 11 bases between. The CDR3: CASRTEGYTEAFF. The CDR3 DNA, read in part, is TGCGCCAGCAGGACGGAGGGGTACACTGAA.

The CDR3 is CASSLFFSLSTDTQYF. CDR3 DNA, as far as it was read: TGTGCCAGCAGTCTCTTTTTCTCGCTAAGCACAGATACG. The chain carries TRBV27 and TRBJ2-3, with no clear D. Read sequence stops 3 residues before the CDR3 end, and the germline J gene provides the missing end. The CDR3 loop spans 16 amino acids. V was trimmed by 5 bases and J by 0 bases, leaving 15 bases between them. CDR1 MNHEY and CDR2 SMNVEV come from the germline V gene (reference sequence).

As regards this clone: The read comes to an end 3 residues before the CDR3 does, leaving the germline J gene to fill in the end. The chain combines TRBV10-3 with TRBJ1-2, with D unclear. Germline-derived CDR1 and CDR2 are ENHRY and SYGVKD. V gave up 2 bases and J gave up 2 bases, with 3 bases separating them. The CDR3 loop spans 12 amino acids. The CDR3 DNA, read in part, is TGTGCCATCAGTGAGGGCAACTATGGC. Protein: CAISEGNYG. The full CDR3 protein is CAISEGNYGYTF.

On this clone: The missing CDR3 end, 3 residues past where the read stops, is filled in from the germline J gene. The chain employs TRBV30 and TRBJ1-2; the match to TRBD1 covers 7 bases. CDR1 is GTSNPN and CDR2 is SVGIG in the germline V gene (reference sequence). V lost 2 bases, J lost 4 bases, and 10 bases stayed unmatched. There are 15 residues in the CDR3. The covered CDR3 bases are TGTGCCTGGAGTTTTATAGGGACAGAGGTCTATGGC. Residues: CAWSFIGTEVYG. The complete CDR3 sequence is CAWSFIGTEVYGYTF.

On this clone: The read ends 3 residues early relative to the CDR3; the germline J gene fills the gap. The rearrangement uses TRBV6-1 and TRBJ1-1; D perhaps matches TRBD1 (5 bases). Trimming removed 3 bases from V and 3 bases from J, with 5 bases in between. Germline V gene lookup returns CDR1 MNHNS and CDR2 SASEGT. The CDR3 spans 12 residues. The CDR3 DNA, read in part, is TGTGCCAGCAGTGACAGGGACACTGAA. Protein: CASSDRDTE. Given in full, the CDR3 is CASSDRDTEAFF.

About this clone itself: The read ends 3 residues early relative to the CDR3; the germline J gene fills the gap. The chain has TRBV20-1 and TRBJ2-5; TRBD1 might be the D (5 bases). Trimming removed 5 bases from V and 3 bases from J, with 13 bases in between. The V gene's germline CDR1 is DFQATT and CDR2 SNEGSKA (reference sequence). The CDR3 runs to 13 residues. The CDR3 reads CSASDNRKETQYF. The covered CDR3 bases are TGCAGTGCTTCGGACAATAGAAAAGAGACC.